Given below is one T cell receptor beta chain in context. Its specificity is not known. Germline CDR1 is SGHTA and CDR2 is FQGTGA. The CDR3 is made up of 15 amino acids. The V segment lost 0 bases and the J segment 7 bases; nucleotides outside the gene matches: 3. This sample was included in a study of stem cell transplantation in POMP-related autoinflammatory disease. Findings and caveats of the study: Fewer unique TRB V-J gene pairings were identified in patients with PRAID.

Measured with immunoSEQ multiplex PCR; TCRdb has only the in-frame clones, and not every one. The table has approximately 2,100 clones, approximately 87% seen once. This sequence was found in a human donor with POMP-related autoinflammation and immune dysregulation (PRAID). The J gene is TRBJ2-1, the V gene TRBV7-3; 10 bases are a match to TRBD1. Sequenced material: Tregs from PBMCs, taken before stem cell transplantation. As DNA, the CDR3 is TGTGCCAGCAGCTTAACCCGGGACAGGGGAAATGAGCAGTTCTTC. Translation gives CASSLTRDRGNEQFF.